Following are 18 T cell receptor beta chains from one sample sequenced in a study of T cells in Graves' hyperthyroidism and ophthalmopathy. Authors of the study amplified TCR beta CDR3 regions from RNA transcripts. With the HTBI primer set, the TCR CDR3 went through a first round of RT-PCR. Each CDR3 protein gets one entry after TCRdb re-called the multiplex PCR reads with MiXCR. The table has around 340,000 distinct CDR3 sequences, approximately 18% seen once. What was sequenced was blood. The source of these receptors is a woman in her 30s with Graves' hyperthyroidism that later progressed to Graves' ophthalmopathy.

This clonotype was recorded at least ten times. The chain has TRBV27 and TRBJ2-7; D remains unclear. V dropped 6 bases and J dropped 4 bases, with 19 bases sitting between them. Germline CDR1 is MNHEY and CDR2 is SMNVEV (reference sequence). The CDR3 extends over 15 amino acids. The CDR3 is CASSPRTGNDYEQYF. The CDR3 DNA reads as TGTGCCAGCAGCCCCCGGACCGGAAACGATTACGAGCAGTACTTC.

At least ten counts were recorded for this clonotype. This sequence joins TRBV2 and TRBJ2-7, with 7 nucleotides matching TRBD2. CDR1 and CDR2 from the germline V gene are SNHLY and FYNNEI. The V gene end was trimmed by 6 bases and the J gene end by 0 bases; junction bases not matched to a gene: 14. There are 17 residues in the CDR3. As DNA, the CDR3 is TGTGCCAGCAGGATAGGAGGGTCTAGCGGCCTCTCCTACGAGCAGTACTTC. As protein: CASRIGGSSGLSYEQYF. The full variable domain, with the rest looked up from reference TRBV2 and TRBJ2-7, is EPEVTQTPSHQVTQMGQEVILRCVPISNHLYFYWYRQILGQKVEFLVSFYNNEISEKSEIFDDQFSVERPDGSNFTLKIRSTKLEDSAMYFCASRIGGSSGLSYEQYFGPGTRLTVT.

This clonotype was counted at least ten times. CDR3 bases: TGTGCCAGCAGCCAGGAGCTAGCGGACTACAATGAGCAGTTCTTC. Its protein product is CASSQELADYNEQFF. The chain couples TRBV3-1 to TRBJ2-1; 7 bases agree with TRBD2. The V and J ends lost 3 bases and 3 bases, in that order; junction bases with no gene match: 5. Germline V gives CDR1 LGHDT, CDR2 YNNKEL (reference sequence). CDR3 length equals 15 residues.

This clonotype was seen at least ten times. The chain joins TRBV7-2 to TRBJ2-3; 13 positions agree with TRBD2. J was trimmed by 6 bases and V by 4 bases; bases with no gene match: 7. Germline-derived CDR1 and CDR2 are SGHTA and FQGNSA. The length of the CDR3 is 16 residues. In DNA, the CDR3 is TGTGCCAGCAGCTCCAGGACTAGCGGGAGAGAGGATACGCAGTATTTT. Translating gives CASSSRTSGREDTQYF. Drawing the rest from reference TRBV7-2 and TRBJ2-3, the complete variable domain is GAGVSQSPSNKVTEKGKDVELRCDPISGHTALYWYRQSLGQGLEFLIYFQGNSAPDKSGLPSDRFSAERTGGSVSTLTIQRTQQEDSAVYLCASSSRTSGREDTQYFGPGTRLTVL.

In its sample, this clonotype was seen many times. This chain connects TRBV2 to TRBJ1-4; D unresolved. Deletions cut 3 bases from V and 8 bases from J, with 7 bases between. This CDR3 is built from 12 residues. From germline, CDR1 is SNHLY and CDR2 FYNNEI. CDR3 region: CASSDVEEKLFF. As DNA, the CDR3 is TGTGCCAGCAGTGATGTTGAAGAAAAACTGTTTTTT.

On this clonotype itself: An end of the junction does not agree with germline; a read error may underlie this. The V and J genes are TRBV4-1 and TRBJ2-5; 8 bases match TRBD2. The V gene's germline CDR1 is MGHRA and CDR2 YSYEKL. The CDR3 runs 14 residues. The DNA of the CDR3 is TGTGCCAGCAGCCAAGCGGGGGCCCCAGAAACCCAGTACTTC. Translating it yields CASSQAGAPETQYF.

The chain links TRBV4-1 to TRBJ1-1; D is undetermined. CDR1 is MGHRA, CDR2 YSYEKL, per germline. The CDR3 sequence is 15 residues long. Trimming shortened V by 0 bases and J by 7 bases, and 15 bases separated the two germline ends. CDR3 bases: TGCGCCAGCAGCCAAGACGCGACGTGGATGGTTGAAGCTTTCTTT. Encoded protein: CASSQDATWMVEAFF.

This clonotype was recorded at least ten times. V usage is TRBV12-3 or TRBV12-4 and J usage is TRBJ2-2; D remains unclear. V was clipped by 7 bases and J by 4 bases, with 10 bases between them. This CDR3 is built from 13 residues. CDR3: CASNRGSTGELFF. CDR3 sequence (DNA): TGTGCCAGCAACCGCGGATCCACCGGGGAGCTGTTTTTT.

The J gene is TRBJ2-7, the V gene TRBV7-2; TRBD2 agrees at 8 bases. From germline, CDR1 is SGHTA and CDR2 FQGNSA. This CDR3 has 16 residues. With V trimmed by 1 base and J by 2 bases, 7 bases remained unmatched. The CDR3 region is CASSLESAGGTYEQYF. The CDR3 region has the DNA TGTGCCAGCAGCTTAGAATCCGCGGGGGGCACCTACGAGCAGTACTTC.

This clonotype was seen at least ten times. The chain carries TRBV2 and TRBJ2-6; D is perhaps TRBD2 (5 bases). CDR3 length equals 15 residues. The germline gives CDR1 SNHLY, CDR2 FYNNEI. With 5 bases removed from V and 0 bases from J, the gap between germline ends came to 8 bases. CDR3 region: CASSPGNSGANVLTF. In DNA, the CDR3 is TGTGCCAGCAGTCCGGGGAACTCTGGGGCCAACGTCCTGACTTTC.

This clonotype came up many times. The V gene is TRBV3-1, the J gene TRBJ2-5; D is ambiguous. V was cut by 0 bases and J by 4 bases, with 12 bases left in between. Germline V lookup: CDR1 LGHDT, CDR2 YNNKEL (reference sequence). The CDR3 length is 15 residues. In nucleotides, the CDR3 is TGTGCCAGCAGCCAAGATTCGGTGGTGGGAGAGACCCAGTACTTC. The encoded protein is CASSQDSVVGETQYF.

This clonotype was found many times. The chain is built from TRBV28 and TRBJ1-1, with D unresolved. The CDR3 has 13 residues. Trimming cost V 3 bases and J 1 base, with 6 bases left between them. The germline CDR1 and CDR2 sequences are MDHEN and SYDVKM. The DNA of the CDR3 is TGTGCCAGCAGTTTTGTGGCGAACACTGAAGCTTTCTTT. Amino acid sequence: CASSFVANTEAFF. Full variable domain (remainder filled in from reference TRBV28 and TRBJ1-1): DVKVTQSSRYLVKRTGEKVFLECVQDMDHENMFWYRQDPGLGLRLIYFSYDVKMKEKGDIPEGYSVSREKKERFSLILESASTNQTSMYLCASSFVANTEAFFGQGTRLTVV.

This clonotype was recorded at least ten times. J is TRBJ1-5 and V is TRBV28, with D tentatively TRBD1 (5 bases). The CDR3 has 14 amino acids. Germline V gives CDR1 MDHEN, CDR2 SYDVKM. Trimming stripped 7 bases from V and 5 bases from J, with 15 bases between. For the CDR3, the DNA is TGTGCCAGCACTACCCCACAGGAGTATCAGCCCCAGCATTTT. Its translation: CASTTPQEYQPQHF.

To note about this clonotype: An end of the junction differs from the germline gene, which may be a read error. The chain joins TRBV2 to TRBJ1-4; 9 positions agree with TRBD1. Germline V CDR1 and CDR2: SNHLY, FYNNEI. CDR3 length: 16 residues. The CDR3 loop is CASINRDRATNGKLFF. DNA for the CDR3: TGTGCCAGCATCAATAGGGACAGGGCAACTAATGGAAAACTGTTTTTT.

J is TRBJ2-5 and V is TRBV27, with 7 bases lining up with TRBD1. The CDR3 has 15 residues. J gave up 2 bases and V 6 bases, and 9 bases lay outside the gene matches. The germline V gene has CDR1 MNHEY and CDR2 SMNVEV (reference sequence). The CDR3, as DNA: TGTGCCAGCAGCCCGGGACAGACCAATCAAGAGACCCAGTACTTC. This gives the protein CASSPGQTNQETQYF.

This clonotype was counted ten times or more. V usage is TRBV30 and J usage is TRBJ2-3; D may match TRBD1 or TRBD2 (5 bases each). The CDR3 runs to 13 residues. Germline V gives CDR1 GTSNPN, CDR2 SVGIG (reference sequence). V shed 0 bases and J shed 4 bases, with 8 bases lying between them. CDR3: CAWSVLGADTQYF. In DNA form, the CDR3 reads TGTGCCTGGAGTGTACTAGGGGCAGATACGCAGTATTTT.

This clonotype turned up a few times. The chain couples TRBV2 to TRBJ1-5; D remains unclear. CDR1 and CDR2 (germline): SNHLY, FYNNEI. This CDR3 spans 13 amino acids. Trimming removed 1 base from V and 4 bases from J, with 5 bases in between. DNA of the CDR3: TGTGCCAGCAGTGAAGAGAAAAATCAGCCCCAGCATTTT. It is translated as CASSEEKNQPQHF.

This clonotype was counted at least ten times. The V call is TRBV12-3 or TRBV12-4, the J call TRBJ2-1; 12 positions agree with TRBD2. The CDR3 spans 14 residues. J lost 7 bases, V lost 5 bases, and 3 bases had no gene match. The DNA for the CDR3 is TGTGCCAGCAGTACTAGCGGGAGGACAAATGAGCAGTTCTTC. Protein sequence: CASSTSGRTNEQFF.